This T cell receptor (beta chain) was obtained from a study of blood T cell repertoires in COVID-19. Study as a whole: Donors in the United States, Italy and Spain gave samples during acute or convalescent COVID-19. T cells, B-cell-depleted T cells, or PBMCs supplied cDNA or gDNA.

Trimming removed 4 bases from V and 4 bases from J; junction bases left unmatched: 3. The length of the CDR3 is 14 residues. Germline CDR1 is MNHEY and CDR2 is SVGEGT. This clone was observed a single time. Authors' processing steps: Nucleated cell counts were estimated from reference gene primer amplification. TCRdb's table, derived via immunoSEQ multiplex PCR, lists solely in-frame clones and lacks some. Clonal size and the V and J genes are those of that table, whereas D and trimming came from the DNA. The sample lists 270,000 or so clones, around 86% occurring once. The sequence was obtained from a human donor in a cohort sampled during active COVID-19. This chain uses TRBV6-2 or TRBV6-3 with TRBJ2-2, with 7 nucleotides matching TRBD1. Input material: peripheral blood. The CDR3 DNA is TGTGCCAGCAGTTGGGACAGCTCCACCGGGGAGCTGTTTTTT. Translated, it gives CASSWDSSTGELFF.